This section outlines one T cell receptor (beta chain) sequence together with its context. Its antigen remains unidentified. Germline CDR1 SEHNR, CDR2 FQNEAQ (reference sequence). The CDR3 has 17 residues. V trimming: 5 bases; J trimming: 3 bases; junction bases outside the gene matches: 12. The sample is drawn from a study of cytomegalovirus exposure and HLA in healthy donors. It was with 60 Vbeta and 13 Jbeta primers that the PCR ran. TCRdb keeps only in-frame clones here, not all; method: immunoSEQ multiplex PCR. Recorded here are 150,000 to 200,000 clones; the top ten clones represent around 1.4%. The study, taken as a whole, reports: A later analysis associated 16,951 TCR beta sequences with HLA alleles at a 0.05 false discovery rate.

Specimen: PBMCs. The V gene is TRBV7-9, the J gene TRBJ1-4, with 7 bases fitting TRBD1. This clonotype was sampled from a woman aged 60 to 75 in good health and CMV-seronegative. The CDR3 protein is CASSPWSAGTANEKLFF. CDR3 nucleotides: TGTGCCAGCAGCCCTTGGTCCGCCGGGACAGCTAATGAAAAACTGTTTTTT.